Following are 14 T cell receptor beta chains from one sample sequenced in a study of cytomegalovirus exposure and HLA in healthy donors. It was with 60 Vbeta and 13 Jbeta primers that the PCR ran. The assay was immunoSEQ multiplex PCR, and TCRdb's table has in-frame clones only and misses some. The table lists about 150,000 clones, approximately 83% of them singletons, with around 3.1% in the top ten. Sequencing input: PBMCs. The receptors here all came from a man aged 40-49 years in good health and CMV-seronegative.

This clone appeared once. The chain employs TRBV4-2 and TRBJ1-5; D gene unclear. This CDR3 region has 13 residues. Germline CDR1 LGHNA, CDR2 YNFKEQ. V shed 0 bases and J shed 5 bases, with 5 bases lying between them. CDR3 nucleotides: TGTGCCAGCAGCCAAGATCCAGATCAGCCCCAGCATTTT. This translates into CASSQDPDQPQHF.

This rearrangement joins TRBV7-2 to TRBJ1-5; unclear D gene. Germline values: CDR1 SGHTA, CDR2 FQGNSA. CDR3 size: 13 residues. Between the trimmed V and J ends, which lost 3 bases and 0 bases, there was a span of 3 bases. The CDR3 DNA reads TGTGCCAGCAGCTTCCATAGCAATCAGCCCCAGCATTTT. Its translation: CASSFHSNQPQHF.

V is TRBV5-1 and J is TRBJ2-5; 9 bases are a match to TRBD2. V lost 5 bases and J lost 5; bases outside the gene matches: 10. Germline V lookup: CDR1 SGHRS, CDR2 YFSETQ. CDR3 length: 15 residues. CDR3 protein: CASSSQLAGSETQYF. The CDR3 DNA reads TGCGCCAGCAGTAGTCAACTAGCGGGTTCTGAGACCCAGTACTTC.

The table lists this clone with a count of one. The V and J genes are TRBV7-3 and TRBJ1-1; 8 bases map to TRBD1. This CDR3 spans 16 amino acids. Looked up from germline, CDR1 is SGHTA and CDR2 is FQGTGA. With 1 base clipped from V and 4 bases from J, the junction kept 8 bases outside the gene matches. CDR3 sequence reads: CASSLNPGGASTEAFF. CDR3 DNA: TGTGCCAGCAGCTTAAATCCAGGGGGCGCGAGCACTGAAGCTTTCTTT. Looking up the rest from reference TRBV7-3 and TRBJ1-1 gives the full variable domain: GAGVSQTPSNKVTEKGKYVELRCDPISGHTALYWYRQSLGQGPEFLIYFQGTGAADDSGLPNDRFFAVRPEGSVSTLKIQRTERGDSAVYLCASSLNPGGASTEAFFGQGTRLTVV.

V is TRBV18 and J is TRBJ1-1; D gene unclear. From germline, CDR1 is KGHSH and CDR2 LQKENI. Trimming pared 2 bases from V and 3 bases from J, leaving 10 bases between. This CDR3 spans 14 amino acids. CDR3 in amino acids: CASSPGLMDTEAFF. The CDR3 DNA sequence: TGTGCCAGCTCACCAGGACTCATGGACACTGAAGCTTTCTTT.

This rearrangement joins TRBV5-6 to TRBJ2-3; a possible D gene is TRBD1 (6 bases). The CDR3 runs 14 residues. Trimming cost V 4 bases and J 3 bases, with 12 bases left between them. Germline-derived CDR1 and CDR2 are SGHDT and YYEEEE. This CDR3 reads CASSLSGATDTQYF. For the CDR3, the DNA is TGTGCCAGCAGCCTCTCAGGGGCAACAGATACGCAGTATTTT.

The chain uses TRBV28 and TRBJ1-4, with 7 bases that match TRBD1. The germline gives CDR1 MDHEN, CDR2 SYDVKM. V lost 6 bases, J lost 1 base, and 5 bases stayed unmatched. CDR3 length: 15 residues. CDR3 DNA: TGTGCCAGCAGCCCCGACAGGGTAACTAATGAAAAACTGTTTTTT. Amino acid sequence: CASSPDRVTNEKLFF. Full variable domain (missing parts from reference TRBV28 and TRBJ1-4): DVKVTQSSRYLVKRTGEKVFLECVQDMDHENMFWYRQDPGLGLRLIYFSYDVKMKEKGDIPEGYSVSREKKERFSLILESASTNQTSMYLCASSPDRVTNEKLFFGSGTQLSVL.

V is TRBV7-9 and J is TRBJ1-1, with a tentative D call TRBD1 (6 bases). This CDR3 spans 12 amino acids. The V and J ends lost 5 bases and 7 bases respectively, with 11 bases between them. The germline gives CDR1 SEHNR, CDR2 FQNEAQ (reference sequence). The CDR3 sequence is CASSKGTSEAFF. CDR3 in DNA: TGTGCCAGCAGCAAAGGGACAAGTGAAGCTTTCTTT.

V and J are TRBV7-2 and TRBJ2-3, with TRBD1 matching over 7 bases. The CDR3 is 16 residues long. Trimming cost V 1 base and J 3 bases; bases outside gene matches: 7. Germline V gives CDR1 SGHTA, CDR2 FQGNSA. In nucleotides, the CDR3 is TGTGCCAGCAGCTTAGTCAGGGGGAGTCAAACAGATACGCAGTATTTT. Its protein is CASSLVRGSQTDTQYF.

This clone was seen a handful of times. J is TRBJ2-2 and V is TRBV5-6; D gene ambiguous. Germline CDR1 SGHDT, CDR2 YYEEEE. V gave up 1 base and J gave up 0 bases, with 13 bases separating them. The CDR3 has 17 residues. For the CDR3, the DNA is TGTGCCAGCAGCTTGTTTGGTCCGACATCGAACACCGGGGAGCTGTTTTTT. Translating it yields CASSLFGPTSNTGELFF.

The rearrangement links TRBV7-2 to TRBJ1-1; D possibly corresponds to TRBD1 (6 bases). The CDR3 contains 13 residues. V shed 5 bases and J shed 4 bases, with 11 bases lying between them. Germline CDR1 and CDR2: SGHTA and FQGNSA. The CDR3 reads CASSTQGLTEAFF. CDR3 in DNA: TGTGCCAGCAGCACCCAGGGGCTCACTGAAGCTTTCTTT.

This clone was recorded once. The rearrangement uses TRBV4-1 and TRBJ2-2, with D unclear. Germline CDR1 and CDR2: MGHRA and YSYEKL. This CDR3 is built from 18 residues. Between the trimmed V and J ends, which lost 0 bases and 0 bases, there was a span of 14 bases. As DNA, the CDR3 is TGCGCCAGCAGCCAAGACCCACCCGGGTTCGCGAACACCGGGGAGCTGTTTTTT. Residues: CASSQDPPGFANTGELFF.

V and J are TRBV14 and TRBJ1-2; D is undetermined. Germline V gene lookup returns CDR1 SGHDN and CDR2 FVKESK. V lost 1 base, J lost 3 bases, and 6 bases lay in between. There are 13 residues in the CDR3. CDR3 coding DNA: TGTGCCAGCAGCCAAGGTCGGGACTATGGCTACACCTTC. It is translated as CASSQGRDYGYTF.

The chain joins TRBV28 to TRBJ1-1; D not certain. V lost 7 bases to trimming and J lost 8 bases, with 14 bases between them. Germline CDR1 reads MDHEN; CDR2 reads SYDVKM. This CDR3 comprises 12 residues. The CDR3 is CASTSTRREAFF. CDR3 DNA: TGTGCCAGCACCTCGACTCGTCGGGAAGCTTTCTTT.